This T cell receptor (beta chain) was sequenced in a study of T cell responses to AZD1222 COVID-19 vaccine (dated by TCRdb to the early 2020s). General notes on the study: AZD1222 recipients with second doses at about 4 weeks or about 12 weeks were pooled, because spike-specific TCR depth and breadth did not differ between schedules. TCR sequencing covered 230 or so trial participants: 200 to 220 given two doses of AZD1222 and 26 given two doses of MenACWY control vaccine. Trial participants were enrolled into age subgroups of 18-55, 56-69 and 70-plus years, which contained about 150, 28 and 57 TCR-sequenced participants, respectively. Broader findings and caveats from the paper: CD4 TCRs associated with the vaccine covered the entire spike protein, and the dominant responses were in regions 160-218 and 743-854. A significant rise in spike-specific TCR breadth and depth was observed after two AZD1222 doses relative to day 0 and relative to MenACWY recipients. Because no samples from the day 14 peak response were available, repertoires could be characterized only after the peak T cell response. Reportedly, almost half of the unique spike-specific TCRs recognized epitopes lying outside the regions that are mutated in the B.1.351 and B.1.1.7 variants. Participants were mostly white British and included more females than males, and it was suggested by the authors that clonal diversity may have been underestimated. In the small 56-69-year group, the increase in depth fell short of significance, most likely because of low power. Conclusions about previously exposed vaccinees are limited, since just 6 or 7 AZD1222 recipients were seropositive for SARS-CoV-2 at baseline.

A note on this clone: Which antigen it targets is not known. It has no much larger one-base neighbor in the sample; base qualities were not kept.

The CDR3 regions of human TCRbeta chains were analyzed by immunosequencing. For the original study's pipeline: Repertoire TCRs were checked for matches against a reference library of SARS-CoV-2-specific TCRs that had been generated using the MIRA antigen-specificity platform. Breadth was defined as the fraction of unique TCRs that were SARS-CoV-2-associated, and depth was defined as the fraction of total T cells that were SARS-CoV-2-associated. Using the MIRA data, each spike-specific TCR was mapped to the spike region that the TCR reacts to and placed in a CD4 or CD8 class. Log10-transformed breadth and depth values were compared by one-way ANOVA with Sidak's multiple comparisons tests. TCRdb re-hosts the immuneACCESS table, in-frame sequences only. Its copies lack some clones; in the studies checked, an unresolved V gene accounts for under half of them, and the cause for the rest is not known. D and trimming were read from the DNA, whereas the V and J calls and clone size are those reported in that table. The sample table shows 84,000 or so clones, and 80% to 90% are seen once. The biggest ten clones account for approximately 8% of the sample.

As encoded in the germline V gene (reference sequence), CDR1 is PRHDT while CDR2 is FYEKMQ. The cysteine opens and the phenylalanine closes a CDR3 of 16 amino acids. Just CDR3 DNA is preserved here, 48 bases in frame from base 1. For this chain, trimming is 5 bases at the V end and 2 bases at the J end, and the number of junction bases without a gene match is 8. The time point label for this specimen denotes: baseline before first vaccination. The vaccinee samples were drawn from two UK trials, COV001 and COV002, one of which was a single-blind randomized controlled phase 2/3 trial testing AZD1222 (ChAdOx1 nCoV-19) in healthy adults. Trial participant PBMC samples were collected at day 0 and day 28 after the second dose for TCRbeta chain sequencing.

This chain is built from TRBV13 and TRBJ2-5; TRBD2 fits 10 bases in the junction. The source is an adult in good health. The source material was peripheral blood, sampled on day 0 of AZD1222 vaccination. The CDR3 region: CASSLLAGDLQETQYF. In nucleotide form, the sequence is TGTGCCAGCAGCCTCCTAGCGGGAGACCTACAAGAGACCCAGTACTTC.